The clone carrying this TCR beta chain was counted once. The sequenced target, TCR beta, came from blood CD8+ and CD4+ T cells. FACS was used to enrich TEMRA cells, whereas the CD8+ and CD4+ T cells were obtained by negative isolation. The sample belongs to a study of CD8 T cells in Susac syndrome. It was with random hexamers that roughly 0.45 to 1 ug RNA was reverse transcribed. Amplification of TCR beta CDR3 across 54 Vbeta and 13 Jbeta was performed with immunoSEQ multiplex PCR. TCRdb independently ran MiXCR on the immunoSEQ multiplex PCR reads; one entry per CDR3 protein. The sample carries more than 70,000 distinct CDR3 sequences, about 93% recorded once. Per the germline V gene, CDR1 is MNHEY and CDR2 is SVGAGI. V gave up 2 bases and J gave up 3 bases; unmatched junction bases: 7. The CDR3 is 16 residues long.

This receptor was identified in a human donor in good health. The chain links TRBV6-5 to TRBJ2-3; 8 bases map to TRBD1. The sample consisted of CD8+ T cells from PBMCs. The CDR3, as DNA: TGTGCCAGCAGTTACGGGGGGACAGGACTGACAGATACGCAGTATTTT. Protein sequence: CASSYGGTGLTDTQYF.